These 9 T cell receptor beta chains were all obtained from the same sample, sequenced in a study of T cells in Graves' hyperthyroidism and ophthalmopathy (dated by TCRdb to 2018 to 2020). Library construction relied on multiplex PCR. TCRdb names Illumina HiSeq 2000 as the instrument used. TCR beta CDR3 regions were amplified from RNA transcripts. The TCR CDR3 was subjected to a first round of RT-PCR using the HTBI primer set and the Qiagen OneStep RT-PCR kit. TCRdb took the public reads, trimmed them with fastp at Q25, ran MiXCR for clone calling and kept in-frame beta chains. Identical CDR3 proteins give one entry, which carries the most common genes and DNA. Here the sample has around 490,000 distinct CDR3 sequences; 20% occur a single time. Approximately 48% of the sample is in the top ten clones. Sequences were obtained from blood. The receptor source for this set is a man aged 35 to 55 with Graves' ophthalmopathy.

In its sample, this clonotype was seen many times. The gene calls are TRBV12-3 or TRBV12-4 and TRBJ2-5; D uncertain. The CDR3 consists of 12 residues. V was trimmed by 6 bases and J by 9 bases, leaving 14 bases between them. DNA for the CDR3: TGTGCCAGCAGCTTAACACCGGAGTCCCAGTACTTC. It specifies CASSLTPESQYF.

This clonotype occurred a few times. V is TRBV6-1 and J is TRBJ2-7, with 8 bases matching TRBD2. The CDR3 is 13 residues long. J gave up 6 bases and V 4 bases, and 5 bases lay outside the gene matches. Germline V gives CDR1 MNHNS, CDR2 SASEGT. CDR3 sequence reads: CASSGISGGEQYF. The DNA for the CDR3 is TGTGCCAGCAGTGGAATAAGCGGGGGCGAGCAGTACTTC.

This clonotype came up many times. The rearrangement links TRBV11-2 to TRBJ2-3, with D unclear. CDR3 length: 12 residues. V was clipped by 1 base and J by 7 bases, with 6 bases between them. Germline CDR1 is SGHAT and CDR2 is FQNNGV. The CDR3 sequence is CASSLGPNTQYF. The CDR3 DNA reads TGTGCCAGCAGCTTAGGGCCTAATACGCAGTATTTT.

This clonotype occurred many times. This chain connects TRBV10-3 to TRBJ2-7; D uncertain. CDR3 length: 12 residues. Germline V gene lookup returns CDR1 ENHRY and CDR2 SYGVKD. V was cut by 4 bases and J by 2 bases, with 6 bases left in between. This CDR3 is CAISGETYEQYF. DNA of the CDR3: TGTGCCATCAGTGGAGAGACCTACGAGCAGTACTTC.

This clonotype was detected only a few times. A read error may produce the germline difference seen at one junction end. The chain has TRBV5-1 and TRBJ2-2; D is possibly TRBD2 (6 bases). The CDR3 loop spans 16 amino acids. Germline V gene data show CDR1 as SGHRS and CDR2 as YFSETQ. The CDR3 DNA is TGCGCCAGCAGCTTGTCCGGGGGAGGTAACATCGGGGAGCTGTTTTTT. This encodes CASSLSGGGNIGELFF.

This clonotype was observed a handful of times. The V call is TRBV7-8, the J call TRBJ2-1; 7 nucleotides agree with TRBD1. Germline loops: CDR1 SGHVS, CDR2 FQNEAQ. This CDR3 has 15 residues. The trim removed 2 bases at V and 6 bases at J, leaving 7 bases unmatched. The CDR3 protein is CASSLQETGSNEQFF. CDR3 nucleotide sequence: TGTGCCAGCAGCTTACAGGAGACAGGGAGCAATGAGCAGTTCTTC.

This clonotype was seen just once. The V and J genes are TRBV19 and TRBJ2-5, with 7 bases aligning to TRBD2. J was trimmed by 5 bases and V by 9 bases; bases with no gene match: 9. Germline lookup yields CDR1 LNHDA and CDR2 SQIVND (reference sequence). There are 13 residues in the CDR3. In nucleotides, the CDR3 is TGTGCCAGCGGACGTCTGGGGGGGGAGACCCAGTACTTC. Translating it yields CASGRLGGETQYF.

This clonotype was recorded at least ten times. The chain couples TRBV28 to TRBJ1-1; D is uncertain. The CDR3 consists of 15 residues. The V and J ends lost 6 bases and 2 bases respectively, with 16 bases between them. Looked up from germline, CDR1 is MDHEN and CDR2 is SYDVKM. DNA for the CDR3: TGTGCCAGCAGACCCGACCGACGGGGAAACACTGAAGCTTTCTTT. Translated, it gives CASRPDRRGNTEAFF.

The chain is built from TRBV9 and TRBJ1-3, with 8 positions matching TRBD1. There are 16 residues in the CDR3. Germline V gene sequence: CDR1 SGDLS, CDR2 YYNGEE. The ends lost 4 bases at V and 0 bases at J; junction bases unmatched: 6. The CDR3 nucleotides read TGTGCCAGCAGCTTGGGGACAGGCGACTCTGGAAACACCATATATTTT. Translated, it gives CASSLGTGDSGNTIYF. The entire variable domain, with the rest obtained from reference TRBV9 and TRBJ1-3, is as follows: DSGVTQTPKHLITATGQRVTLRCSPRSGDLSVYWYQQSLDQGLQFLIQYYNGEERAKGNILERFSAQQFPDLHSELNLSSLELGDSALYFCASSLGTGDSGNTIYFGEGSWLTVV.